The next 29 T cell receptor beta chains were all read from a single sample in a study of monozygotic twins with inflammatory bowel disease. From its re-call of the 5' RACE reads, TCRdb lists each CDR3 protein once, without DNA. The sample includes some 450,000 distinct CDR3 sequences. Specimen: blood. All receptors derive from a human donor with ulcerative colitis or Crohn's disease, or a healthy co-twin of an affected twin (not recorded which).

The genes are TRBV6-2 or TRBV6-3 and TRBJ2-2. The CDR3 covers 14 residues. Looked up from germline, CDR1 is MNHEY and CDR2 is SVGEGT. CDR3 region: CASSYPQNTGELFF.

The rearrangement joins TRBV5-1 to TRBJ1-3. CDR1 is SGHRS and CDR2 is YFSETQ in the germline V gene. This CDR3 region has 15 residues. The CDR3 is CASSIATNPGNTIYF.

V and J are TRBV29-1 and TRBJ2-7; TCRdb indicates TRBD1, and absent DNA this call remains unverified. CDR1 and CDR2 (germline): SQVTM, ANQGSEA. CDR3 length equals 13 residues. The CDR3: CSVVGGPTYEQYF.

The J gene is TRBJ2-4, the V gene TRBV18; TCRdb selects TRBD2, and the lack of DNA leaves this call unchecked. CDR1 and CDR2 from the germline V gene are KGHSH and LQKENI. The CDR3 sequence is 16 residues long. CDR3 region: CASSSRTSVAKNIQYF.

The gene calls are TRBV20-1 and TRBJ1-1; the TCRdb call, TRBD1, lacks DNA for checking. Looked up from germline, CDR1 is DFQATT and CDR2 is SNEGSKA (reference sequence). The CDR3 extends over 14 amino acids. CDR3 loop: CSAPPWTGNTEAFF.

The chain recombines TRBV27 with TRBJ2-4; as DNA is missing, the TRBD1 call by TCRdb cannot be tested. The CDR3 covers 14 residues. The germline V gene has CDR1 MNHEY and CDR2 SMNVEV (reference sequence). Here the CDR3 reads CASRTGGGKNIQYF.

The V call is TRBV7-9, the J call TRBJ1-4; the D gene TCRdb calls, TRBD1, cannot be checked with no DNA. Per germline, CDR1 SEHNR and CDR2 FQNEAQ (reference sequence). This CDR3 has 13 amino acids. The CDR3: CASSPGDREKLFF.

This rearrangement joins TRBV20-1 to TRBJ2-5; TCRdb gives TRBD2 as the D gene, but with no DNA this cannot be confirmed. Looked up from germline, CDR1 is DFQATT and CDR2 is SNEGSKA (reference sequence). This CDR3 contains 14 residues. CDR3 in amino acids: CSARLAGSRETQYF.

The V and J genes are TRBV4-1 and TRBJ1-2. CDR1 and CDR2 (germline): MGHRA, YSYEKL. The CDR3 spans 15 residues. CDR3 sequence reads: CASSQASARGAGYTF.

The chain couples TRBV20-1 to TRBJ2-5; TCRdb names TRBD2, which stays unverified in the absence of DNA. The CDR3 contains 16 residues. Germline V gene sequence: CDR1 DFQATT, CDR2 SNEGSKA (reference sequence). The CDR3 sequence is CSARDTMRGLGETQYF.

V is TRBV5-1 and J is TRBJ2-1; TCRdb's D call, TRBD2, is unchecked because there is no DNA. The CDR3 spans 15 residues. Germline assignment: CDR1 SGHRS and CDR2 YFSETQ. The CDR3 here is CASSPGPDSYNEQFF. Based on the CDR3 plus reference TRBV5-1 and TRBJ2-1, the full variable domain is KAGVTQTPRYLIKTRGQQVTLSCSPISGHRSVSWYQQTPGQGLQFLFEYFSETQRNKGNFPGRFSGRQFSNSRSEMNVSTLELGDSALYLCASSPGPDSYNEQFFGPGTRLTVL.

V gene TRBV10-3 combines with J gene TRBJ2-7; lacking DNA, the TRBD2 call made by TCRdb goes unchecked. Per germline, CDR1 ENHRY and CDR2 SYGVKD. This CDR3 comprises 15 residues. The CDR3 spells CAISALAVSSYEQYF.

V and J are TRBV3-1 and TRBJ2-3; the TCRdb call, TRBD1, lacks DNA for checking. In germline, CDR1 is LGHDT, CDR2 YNNKEL (reference sequence). The CDR3 length is 15 residues. The CDR3 sequence is CASSLGPFTTDTQYF.

The chain has TRBV7-9 and TRBJ1-6. CDR1 is SEHNR, CDR2 FQNEAQ, per germline (reference sequence). The CDR3 runs to 17 residues. CDR3 loop: CASSIGSLQGGNSPLHF.

This chain joins TRBV7-2 and TRBJ2-1; the D call from TCRdb, TRBD1, cannot be confirmed without DNA. Germline V gives CDR1 SGHTA, CDR2 FQGNSA. The CDR3 consists of 15 residues. CDR3 region: CASTLAGGIYNEQFF.

CDR3 amino acids: CASSERRSTDTQYF. This chain connects TRBV2 to TRBJ2-3. This CDR3 contains 14 residues. Germline CDR1 is SNHLY and CDR2 is FYNNEI.

The chain couples TRBV12-3 or TRBV12-4 to TRBJ2-3. The CDR3 contains 13 residues. The CDR3 region is CASSPTSGDTQYF.

V gene TRBV3-1 combines with J gene TRBJ2-5. This CDR3 spans 14 amino acids. Germline V gene sequence: CDR1 LGHDT, CDR2 YNNKEL (reference sequence). CDR3 in amino acids: CASSQLSRAETQYF.

CDR3 residues: CASSFASRRARAYNEQFF. The chain is built from TRBV27 and TRBJ2-1; no DNA is available, so the TRBD1 call from TCRdb remains unchecked. This CDR3 comprises 18 residues. Germline CDR1 reads MNHEY; CDR2 reads SMNVEV (reference sequence).

V usage is TRBV3-1 and J usage is TRBJ1-2. CDR3 size: 12 residues. Germline V gene sequence: CDR1 LGHDT, CDR2 YNNKEL (reference sequence). The CDR3 protein is CASSPINGGYTF.

The chain couples TRBV4-2 to TRBJ2-5; TCRdb's D call, TRBD2, is unchecked because there is no DNA. CDR1 and CDR2 from the germline V gene are LGHNA and YNFKEQ. CDR3 length: 17 amino acids. Here the CDR3 reads CASSQVPSGTTGETQYF.

This CDR3 is CAINRDEWNTGELFF. The V and J genes are TRBV10-3 and TRBJ2-2. Germline values: CDR1 ENHRY, CDR2 SYGVKD. The CDR3 is 15 residues long.

The V gene is TRBV21-1, the J gene TRBJ1-1; TCRdb's D call, TRBD1, is unchecked because there is no DNA. TRBV21-1 is termed a pseudogene. CDR3 length equals 15 residues. The CDR3 loop reads CASSKEGAKNTEAFF.

The V call is TRBV19, the J call TRBJ2-5; the TRBD1 assignment by TCRdb is unverifiable without DNA. The germline V gene has CDR1 LNHDA and CDR2 SQIVND (reference sequence). This CDR3 comprises 16 residues. The CDR3 reads CASSSRQGAIGETQYF.

The V gene is TRBV6-5, the J gene TRBJ1-3. The CDR3 has 15 residues. The germline V gene encodes CDR1 MNHEY and CDR2 SVGAGI. The CDR3 protein is CASSYGGATGNTIYF.

CDR3 residues: CASSIPDTQYF. The chain recombines TRBV18 with TRBJ2-3. Germline CDR1 is KGHSH and CDR2 is LQKENI. This CDR3 spans 11 amino acids.

The chain uses TRBV12-3 or TRBV12-4 and TRBJ2-7; TCRdb's D gene call, TRBD2, goes unchecked for lack of DNA. This CDR3 spans 14 amino acids. The CDR3 reads CASSRAGSSYEQYF.

The chain joins TRBV6-1 to TRBJ1-1; TCRdb's D gene call, TRBD1, goes unchecked for lack of DNA. The CDR3 consists of 14 residues. Germline-derived CDR1 and CDR2 are MNHNS and SASEGT. The CDR3 protein is CASRKGQGNTEAFF.

This chain uses TRBV19 with TRBJ2-2; TCRdb picks TRBD2, but there is no DNA to check that call. The germline gives CDR1 LNHDA, CDR2 SQIVND (reference sequence). The CDR3 contains 15 residues. The CDR3 is CASTRAGEGTGELFF.